This T cell receptor beta chain is drawn from a study of monozygotic twins with cystic fibrosis. Sequencing used immunoSEQ multiplex PCR; TCRdb keeps in-frame clones, though not all of them. The sample consists of 15,000 to 20,000 clones, 95% to 97% of them appearing once. The CDR3 is 14 residues long. Germline loops: CDR1 SGHNT, CDR2 YYREEE (reference sequence). Trimming took off 4 bases at V and 1 base at J, with 11 bases between the two ends. On this clone itself: What it binds is unknown.

Study results and limitations: Clonality was generally low (median around 0.009), higher in the most severe patients. Unrelated CF individuals shared fewer identical clonotypes than monozygotic CF twins.

The rearrangement joins TRBV5-4 to TRBJ1-1; possible D gene TRBD1, 5 bases. The receptor was derived from a girl aged 2-10 years with cystic fibrosis. The sequencing sample was made of blood. CDR3 sequence reads: CASSPGGKNTEAFF. Written as DNA, the CDR3 is TGTGCCAGCAGCCCCGGGGGGAAGAACACTGAAGCTTTCTTT.